Given below is one T cell receptor (beta chain) in context. What it binds is unknown. The method was immunoSEQ multiplex PCR; TCRdb's version includes in-frame clones alone and lacks a portion of them. This table has 1.5 million to 2.5 million clones, 85% to 95% appearing once. The V gene lost 1 base and the J gene lost 0 bases, with 14 bases spanning the gap. CDR1 is SGHNT and CDR2 is YYREEE in the germline V gene (reference sequence). CDR3 size: 16 residues. The source of the sample is a study of shared clonotypes between healthy human individuals. Study at large: Used for every donor were three CD4 naive, three CD4 memory, two CD8 naive and one CD8 memory plate. Study-level findings and limits: As a rule, naive subsets had a larger estimated richness than memory subsets. Shared clonotypes across all four donors exceeded non-shared ones in generation probability. The researchers took only blood, and tissue repertoires probably look different.

CD45RO negativity and positive selection for CCR7 defined naive CD8 cells, a population that excluded terminally differentiated effector memory CD45RA+ cells. Sequencing was carried out using naive CD8+ T cells sorted from blood. V usage is TRBV5-4 and J usage is TRBJ2-7; unclear D gene. This TCR derives from a man between 18 and 35 years old in good health. CDR3 DNA sequence: TGTGCCAGCAGCTTGAACCTAGGGCAGAGCTCCTACGAGCAGTACTTC. Its protein is CASSLNLGQSSYEQYF.